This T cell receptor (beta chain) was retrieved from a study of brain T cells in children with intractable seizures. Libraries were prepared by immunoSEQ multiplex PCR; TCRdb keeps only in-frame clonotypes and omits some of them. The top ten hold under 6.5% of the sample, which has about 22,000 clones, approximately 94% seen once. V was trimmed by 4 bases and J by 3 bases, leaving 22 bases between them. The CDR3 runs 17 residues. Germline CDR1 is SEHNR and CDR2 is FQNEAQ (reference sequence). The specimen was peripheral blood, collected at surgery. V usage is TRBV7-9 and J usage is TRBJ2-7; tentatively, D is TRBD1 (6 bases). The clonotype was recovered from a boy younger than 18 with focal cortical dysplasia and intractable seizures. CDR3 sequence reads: CASSSPPGQGIYYEQYF. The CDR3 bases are TGTGCCAGCAGCTCCCCCCCCGGGCAGGGGATATACTACGAGCAGTACTTC.